The TCR beta chain under discussion was sequenced for a study of blood T cell repertoires in COVID-19. About the research overall: Samples came from the United States, Italy and Spain, spanning acute and convalescent COVID-19. Nucleic acid was either cDNA or gDNA, and it came from T cells, B-cell-depleted T cells, or PBMCs.

This clone was recorded once. In the authors' workflow: Reference gene primer amplification gave nucleated cell count estimates. Clones were sequenced by immunoSEQ multiplex PCR, and TCRdb holds only the in-frame ones, with some missing. V and J calls and clone size are as listed in that table; D and trimming were resolved from the DNA. In the table there are about 210,000 clones, about 86% of which are singletons. CDR3 length: 13 amino acids. Germline V gene data show CDR1 as SGHAT and CDR2 as FQDESV (reference sequence). Between the trimmed V and J ends, which lost 5 bases and 6 bases, there was a span of 11 bases.

The receptor was isolated from a woman between 70 and 85 years old with acute or convalescent COVID-19. The chain is built from TRBV11-1 and TRBJ2-1; no clear D. Material for sequencing was peripheral blood. CDR3 in amino acids: CASSLDFSNEQFF. CDR3 nucleotides: TGTGCCAGCAGCCTTGACTTCTCCAATGAGCAGTTCTTC.